This passage covers 30 T cell receptor beta chains from one sample sequenced in a study of T cell repertoires in cytomegalovirus infection. TCRdb reprocessed the reads with MiXCR, giving one entry per CDR3 protein. The table shows roughly 280,000 distinct CDR3 sequences, with approximately 22% occurring only once. Antigen specificity for these receptors is unknown. Material: cultured PBMCs, obtained from culture after CMV antigen stimulation. The receptors come from a human donor in good health (CMV status not recorded). Some clones in this sample may be carry-over from other donors' samples.

The V call is TRBV2, the J call TRBJ2-7; D is perhaps TRBD1 (6 bases). The CDR3 is 13 amino acids. The V end lost 2 bases, the J end lost 5 bases, and 10 bases lay between the germline ends. The germline V gene has CDR1 SNHLY and CDR2 FYNNEI. CDR3 nucleotide sequence: TGTGCCAGCAGTGAACAGGGGAATGACGAGCAGTACTTC. It translates to CASSEQGNDEQYF.

V is TRBV20-1 and J is TRBJ1-5, with a possible D match to TRBD1 (5 bases). CDR3 length: 14 amino acids. Per germline, CDR1 DFQATT and CDR2 SNEGSKA (reference sequence). Between the trimmed V and J ends, which lost 3 bases and 5 bases, there was a span of 14 bases. CDR3 in amino acids: CSASVQGGYQPQHF. CDR3 bases: TGCAGTGCTAGTGTCCAGGGAGGGTATCAGCCCCAGCATTTT.

This clonotype has only a few counts. The J gene is TRBJ2-3, the V gene TRBV25-1; the D is unclear. The V gene lost 3 bases and the J gene lost 6 bases, with 10 bases spanning the gap. CDR1 and CDR2 from the germline V gene are MGHDK and SYGVNS. The CDR3 has 13 amino acids. CDR3 sequence (DNA): TGTGCCAGCAGTGACCGAGGAGTGGATACGCAGTATTTT. Protein sequence: CASSDRGVDTQYF.

This clonotype has a handful of counts. The chain carries TRBV28 and TRBJ1-5; tentatively, D is TRBD1 (5 bases). V gave up 7 bases and J gave up 7 bases, with 11 bases separating them. The CDR3 consists of 12 residues. CDR1 is MDHEN and CDR2 is SYDVKM in the germline V gene. The CDR3 reads CASKEGVQPQHF. The CDR3 nucleotides are TGTGCCAGCAAGGAAGGGGTCCAGCCCCAGCATTTT. The full variable domain, its missing parts supplied by reference TRBV28 and TRBJ1-5, is DVKVTQSSRYLVKRTGEKVFLECVQDMDHENMFWYRQDPGLGLRLIYFSYDVKMKEKGDIPEGYSVSREKKERFSLILESASTNQTSMYLCASKEGVQPQHFGDGTRLSIL.

At least ten counts were recorded for this clonotype. The chain combines TRBV7-2 with TRBJ2-3; no definite D call. V lost 5 bases, J lost 4 bases, and 10 bases lay in between. The CDR3 length is 13 residues. Germline V CDR1 and CDR2: SGHTA, FQGNSA. DNA for the CDR3: TGTGCCAGCAGCCCTCCGGTGGCAGATACGCAGTATTTT. Residues: CASSPPVADTQYF.

Ten or more counts support this clonotype. V is TRBV12-3 or TRBV12-4 and J is TRBJ1-1; a weak D match, TRBD1 (6 bases). This CDR3 comprises 14 residues. Trimming stripped 2 bases from V and 1 base from J, with 8 bases between. The CDR3 nucleotides read TGTGCCAGCAGTTTAACGACAGGGAACACTGAAGCTTTCTTT. This encodes CASSLTTGNTEAFF.

This clonotype appeared many times. The chain has TRBV6-1 and TRBJ2-1; the D is unclear. The CDR3 contains 16 residues. Trimming removed 3 bases from V and 6 bases from J, with 18 bases in between. Germline CDR1 reads MNHNS; CDR2 reads SASEGT. The CDR3 coding sequence is TGTGCCAGCAGTGATTTTCCGGACCTCGAAACCAATGAGCAGTTCTTC. As protein: CASSDFPDLETNEQFF.

The sample holds many counts of this clonotype. The chain couples TRBV5-1 to TRBJ2-5, with a possible D match to TRBD1 (5 bases). CDR3 size: 15 residues. Trimming removed 4 bases at V and 2 bases at J, with 15 bases between. CDR1 and CDR2 from the germline V gene are SGHRS and YFSETQ. The CDR3 DNA reads TGCGCCAGCAGCCTGGACACTGTCCCTCAAGAGACCCAGTACTTC. This sequence encodes CASSLDTVPQETQYF.

As concerns this clonotype: The CDR3 does not close with the conserved phenylalanine or tryptophan, likely indicating a read error. The DNA is omitted, as the CDR3 cannot be located on it reliably, and the CDR3 follows TCRdb's listing. This CDR3 is CSVEGTGGRRSL. The rearrangement uses TRBV29-1 and TRBJ1-2; TRBD1, the table's D call, was not compared with the DNA. The CDR3 totals 12 residues, both ends included. The germline V gene encodes CDR1 SQVTM and CDR2 ANQGSEA.

CDR3 region: CASRGGPNFLSQETQYF. CDR3 bases: TGTGCCAGCAGGGGCGGCCCCAATTTTTTGAGCCAAGAGACCCAGTACTTC. This chain joins TRBV2 and TRBJ2-5; D remains ambiguous. The V and J ends lost 6 bases and 1 base respectively, with 21 bases between them. The V gene's germline CDR1 is SNHLY and CDR2 FYNNEI. This CDR3 region has 17 residues.

Points on this clonotype: A read error may produce the germline difference seen at one junction end. This chain connects TRBV7-6 to TRBJ2-1, with TRBD1 identical over 8 bases. The CDR3 loop spans 14 amino acids. Germline CDR1 and CDR2: SGHVS and FNYEAQ. The CDR3 here is CASSSDRDSSERFF. The CDR3 nucleotides are TGTGCCAGCAGCTCGGACAGGGACTCGAGTGAGCGGTTCTTC.

This clonotype was observed at least ten times. The V and J genes are TRBV7-2 and TRBJ2-7; 10 bases line up with TRBD1. V was pared by 3 bases and J by 0 bases, with 2 bases of the junction left unmatched. CDR1 is SGHTA and CDR2 is FQGNSA in the germline V gene. This CDR3 contains 15 residues. CDR3 bases: TGTGCCAGCAGCTTGGGGACAGGGGACTCCTACGAGCAGTACTTC. Protein: CASSLGTGDSYEQYF. The variable domain in full, with the rest retrieved from reference TRBV7-2 and TRBJ2-7, is GAGVSQSPSNKVTEKGKDVELRCDPISGHTALYWYRQSLGQGLEFLIYFQGNSAPDKSGLPSDRFSAERTGGSVSTLTIQRTQQEDSAVYLCASSLGTGDSYEQYFGPGTRLTVT.

The chain combines TRBV4-1 with TRBJ1-5, with 7 bases fitting TRBD1. The CDR3 length is 16 residues. V was clipped by 0 bases and J by 4 bases; unmatched bases: 6. CDR1 is MGHRA, CDR2 YSYEKL, per germline. CDR3 sequence: CASSQEGRDRNQPQHF. CDR3 sequence (DNA): TGCGCCAGCAGCCAAGAAGGGAGGGACAGAAATCAGCCCCAGCATTTT.

The chain is built from TRBV5-6 and TRBJ2-7, with D hard to call. This CDR3 comprises 13 residues. CDR1 and CDR2 (germline): SGHDT, YYEEEE. V gave up 2 bases and J gave up 2 bases, with 8 bases separating them. The chain's CDR3 is CASSFGSTYEQYV. CDR3 DNA sequence: TGTGCCAGCAGCTTTGGGTCCACCTACGAGCAGTACGTC.

This chain links TRBV20-1 with TRBJ2-3; possible D gene TRBD1, 5 bases. Deletions cut 3 bases from V and 5 bases from J, with 9 bases between. There are 12 residues in the CDR3. Germline loops: CDR1 DFQATT, CDR2 SNEGSKA (reference sequence). Here the CDR3 reads CSASRTLDTQYF. Written as DNA, the CDR3 is TGCAGTGCTAGTCGGACATTAGATACGCAGTATTTT.

The chain employs TRBV23-1 and TRBJ2-4; 7 positions agree with TRBD1. TRBV23-1 is designated an ORF whose function remains uncertain. The J segment lost 9 bases and the V segment lost 1 base, leaving 9 bases of the junction unmatched. This CDR3 has 15 residues. CDR3 DNA: TGCGCCAGCAGTCAATTTGACAGGGACCCTTGCATTCAGTACTTC. Amino acids: CASSQFDRDPCIQYF.

This clonotype was detected many times. V usage is TRBV7-9 and J usage is TRBJ2-7; TRBD2 is a possible D gene (6 bases). V was clipped by 3 bases and J by 2 bases, with 11 bases between them. The CDR3 runs 14 residues. From germline, CDR1 is SEHNR and CDR2 FQNEAQ (reference sequence). CDR3 nucleotides: TGTGCCAGCAGCTTTTCGGGACTGACCTACGAGCAGTACTTC. It yields the protein CASSFSGLTYEQYF.

This rearrangement joins TRBV30 to TRBJ2-3; D unclear. CDR3 length: 15 amino acids. Trimming took off 0 bases at V and 1 base at J, with 11 bases between the two ends. CDR1 is GTSNPN and CDR2 is SVGIG in the germline V gene (reference sequence). The DNA of the CDR3 is TGTGCCTGGAGTGTACTGGGCGATCGCACAGATACGCAGTATTTT. Translated, it gives CAWSVLGDRTDTQYF.

This clonotype came up a few times. CDR3 residues: CASSYSSYTEAFF. The CDR3 nucleotides are TGTGCCAGCAGTTACTCGTCCTATACTGAAGCTTTCTTT. The chain employs TRBV6-5 and TRBJ1-1; D not resolved. Germline V gene data show CDR1 as MNHEY and CDR2 as SVGAGI. Between the trimmed V and J ends, which lost 0 bases and 5 bases, there was a span of 7 bases. The CDR3 consists of 13 residues.

This chain uses TRBV5-1 with TRBJ1-1, with D unresolved. The V gene's germline CDR1 is SGHRS and CDR2 YFSETQ. This CDR3 has 14 residues. V dropped 4 bases and J dropped 0 bases, with 10 bases sitting between them. The CDR3: CASSADGMNTEAFF. In DNA form, the CDR3 reads TGCGCCAGCAGCGCCGACGGGATGAACACTGAAGCTTTCTTT.

This clonotype was detected a few times. The genes are TRBV20-1 and TRBJ2-5; D might be TRBD2 (6 bases). The V and J ends lost 3 bases and 5 bases respectively, with 13 bases between them. This CDR3 is built from 13 residues. Germline assignment: CDR1 DFQATT and CDR2 SNEGSKA (reference sequence). The CDR3 DNA reads as TGCAGTGCTAGCGCCGGGGGACGGGAGACCCAGTACTTC. This codes for CSASAGGRETQYF.

The V call is TRBV27, the J call TRBJ2-6; the D gene is possibly TRBD1 (5 bases). Trimming took 3 bases from V and 3 from J, leaving 12 bases between them. Germline V gives CDR1 MNHEY, CDR2 SMNVEV (reference sequence). CDR3 length: 16 residues. Written as DNA, the CDR3 is TGTGCCAGCAGTTTGGTAGGGGTTCATGGGGCCAACGTCCTGACTTTC. It translates to CASSLVGVHGANVLTF.

This chain links TRBV12-3 or TRBV12-4 with TRBJ2-7; 15 bases agree with TRBD2. CDR3 length: 14 residues. Trimming cost V 5 bases and J 5 bases; bases outside gene matches: 1. The CDR3 coding sequence is TGTGCCAGCAGTCGGACTAGCGGGAGGGACGAGCAGTACTTC. Protein: CASSRTSGRDEQYF.

This clonotype has a single count. V usage is TRBV5-1 and J usage is TRBJ1-2; no definite D call. Per germline, CDR1 SGHRS and CDR2 YFSETQ. Trimming left V 0 bases short and J 6 bases short, with 12 bases between. The CDR3 contains 14 residues. DNA of the CDR3: TGCGCCAGCAGCTTGGAAGTTAGGACCAATGGCTACACCTTC. Protein: CASSLEVRTNGYTF.

This clonotype was seen ten or more times. This chain links TRBV7-2 with TRBJ2-1; a possible D gene is TRBD2 (6 bases). The CDR3 runs to 16 residues. Between the trimmed V and J ends, which lost 1 base and 3 bases, there was a span of 13 bases. Germline CDR1 reads SGHTA; CDR2 reads FQGNSA. The CDR3 loop is CASSLVATGGYNEQFF. The DNA of the CDR3 is TGTGCCAGCAGCTTAGTAGCCACCGGGGGCTACAATGAGCAGTTCTTC. The full variable domain, in which reference TRBV7-2 and TRBJ2-1 provide the parts outside the CDR3, is GAGVSQSPSNKVTEKGKDVELRCDPISGHTALYWYRQSLGQGLEFLIYFQGNSAPDKSGLPSDRFSAERTGGSVSTLTIQRTQQEDSAVYLCASSLVATGGYNEQFFGPGTRLTVL.

The chain links TRBV28 to TRBJ1-5; D gene unclear. The CDR3 runs 14 residues. V lost 5 bases and J 0 bases, leaving 8 bases between the germline ends. Germline V gene sequence: CDR1 MDHEN, CDR2 SYDVKM. The DNA of the CDR3 is TGTGCCAGCAGTCTCTACGATAGCAATCAGCCCCAGCATTTT. Amino acids: CASSLYDSNQPQHF.

The table lists this clonotype with many counts. The gene calls are TRBV7-2 and TRBJ2-1; D uncertain. The V gene's germline CDR1 is SGHTA and CDR2 FQGNSA. V shed 2 bases and J shed 3 bases, with 8 bases lying between them. The CDR3 contains 14 residues. The DNA for the CDR3 is TGTGCCAGCAGCTTAACCGGTTTCTACAATGAGCAGTTCTTC. It codes for CASSLTGFYNEQFF.

This clonotype was seen many times. The chain employs TRBV7-2 and TRBJ2-5; 8 bases fit TRBD2. This CDR3 region has 16 residues. Losses at the gene ends were 1 base for V and 5 bases for J; bases not matched to a gene: 9. In germline, CDR1 is SGHTA, CDR2 FQGNSA. The CDR3 here is CASSLGGTRLRETQYF. CDR3 DNA sequence: TGTGCCAGCAGCTTAGGGGGGACTAGATTGAGGGAGACCCAGTACTTC.

Written as DNA, the CDR3 is TGTGCCAGCAGTCCTCACGGGGGTAATGGACGGAAACTGTTTTTT. Protein: CASSPHGGNGRKLFF. The chain combines TRBV6-2 or TRBV6-3 with TRBJ1-4; TRBD1 might be the D (5 bases). CDR3 size: 15 residues. Germline CDR1 is MNHEY and CDR2 is SVGEGT. V was pared by 5 bases and J by 11 bases, with 21 bases between.

This chain connects TRBV10-2 to TRBJ2-7; TRBD2 matches at 11 bases. J lost 2 bases, V lost 6 bases, and 12 bases had no gene match. This CDR3 has 17 amino acids. Germline CDR1 and CDR2: WSHSY and SAAADI. The CDR3 nucleotides read TGCGCCAGCAGCCCGACCTCCCTGACTAGCGGGGCCTACGAGCAGTACGTC. The encoded protein is CASSPTSLTSGAYEQYV.